The clone carrying this T cell receptor (beta chain) has just a few counts. Its antigen is not identified. A single record per CDR3 protein comes from TCRdb applying MiXCR to the reads. The sample yields 600,000 to 800,000 distinct CDR3 sequences, roughly 26% seen once. The sample belongs to a study of T cell repertoires in cytomegalovirus infection. Study results and limitations: Frequencies of public TCR beta families were cumulated, and this identified carriers of CMV plus the relevant HLA. The ex vivo response was dominated by HLA-C-restricted CMV-specific TCR beta clonotypes.

V was cut by 5 bases and J by 6 bases, with 19 bases left in between. Per the germline V gene, CDR1 is SGHVS and CDR2 is FQNEAQ. The CDR3 sequence is 15 residues long. The gene calls are TRBV7-8 and TRBJ1-1; D gene unclear. Material: CD8+ T cells from PBMCs. This clonotype originated in a human donor in good health (CMV status not recorded). Some clones in this sample may be carry-over from other donors' samples. The DNA for the CDR3 is TGTGCCAGCAGCCCATCTTCGGGCCAATATTCTGAAGCTTTCTTT. Amino acids: CASSPSSGQYSEAFF.